Detailed here is one TCR beta chain. What it binds is unknown. These data originate in a study of T-cell memory formation after mild COVID-19. Whole-study context: TCR clusters showed largely donor specificity.

Points from the study as a whole: Nothing showed for sure that second-wave clones peaking on day 37 were SARS-CoV-2 specific. The appearance of some responding clones in pre-infection memory suggested that cross-reactive memory joined. Clones contracting over day 15 to 85 were CD4/CD8 balanced, with later expanders leaning CD4+.

TCRdb used MiXCR to reprocess the 5' RACE reads, holding one entry per CDR3 protein. Of hundreds of thousands of distinct CDR3 sequences listed, roughly 21% are singletons. The CDR3 spans 15 residues. V was clipped by 3 bases and J by 1 base, with 12 bases between them. Per the germline V gene, CDR1 is SGHAT and CDR2 is FQNNGV. Sequenced: PBMCs or a T cell subset sorted from them (not recorded which). The V and J genes are TRBV11-2 and TRBJ1-2; D uncertain. The receptor comes from an adult woman who had mild COVID-19 (a few samples of this study predate the infection). Cell type and time point are not known. This CDR3 is CASSFRFDNNYGYTF. CDR3 sequence (DNA): TGTGCCAGCAGCTTTCGGTTTGACAATAACTATGGCTACACCTTC.